This TCR beta chain is from a study of tumor-infiltrating lymphocytes in localized non-small cell lung cancer. The ends were cut back, 4 bases at V and 4 bases at J, with 13 bases in the middle. This CDR3 spans 14 amino acids. Germline CDR1 SGHTA, CDR2 FQGNSA. Assay: immunoSEQ multiplex PCR; the TCRdb copy retains only in-frame clones and omits some. This sample yields some 8,000 clones, of which around 77% are seen a single time; 13% belongs to the top ten. The chain links TRBV7-2 to TRBJ1-2, with a possible D match to TRBD1 (5 bases). The specimen was uninvolved lung tissue not adjacent to the tumor. The source of this sequence is a human donor with non-small cell lung cancer. The CDR3 is CASSSSGAGYGYTF. The DNA of the CDR3 is TGTGCCAGCAGCTCGTCCGGGGCGGGCTATGGCTACACCTTC.